Given below is one T cell receptor beta chain in context. This specimen comes from a study of T cells in Graves' hyperthyroidism and ophthalmopathy. Amplification of TCR beta CDR3 regions used RNA as the template. HTBI primers were used for first-round RT-PCR of the TCR CDR3. TCRdb independently ran MiXCR on the multiplex PCR reads; one entry per CDR3 protein. The table has about 290,000 distinct CDR3 sequences, 10% to 15% seen once. Per the germline V gene, CDR1 is KGHDR and CDR2 is SFDVKD. The CDR3 is 15 residues long. The germline V and J ends were trimmed by 1 base and 1 base, with 9 bases remaining between them.

The rearrangement links TRBV24-1 to TRBJ2-5, with D tentatively TRBD2 (6 bases). Sequencing was done on a sample of blood. The clonotype comes from a woman aged 25 to 39 with Graves' hyperthyroidism that later progressed to Graves' ophthalmopathy. The CDR3 loop reads CATSDFMGLQETQYF. CDR3 DNA sequence: TGTGCCACCAGTGATTTCATGGGACTCCAAGAGACCCAGTACTTC.